Following are 19 T cell receptor beta chains from one sample sequenced in a study of cytomegalovirus exposure and HLA in healthy donors. Using immunoSEQ multiplex PCR, the repertoire was profiled, and TCRdb retains in-frame clones only, with some absent. The repertoire holds 130,000 or so clones, with about 90% as singletons. The sequenced material came from PBMCs. These receptors all stem from a woman aged 18-29 years in good health and CMV-seronegative.

The genes are TRBV27 and TRBJ2-7; D remains unclear. V lost 5 bases and J lost 2, with 13 bases in between. This CDR3 comprises 14 residues. Germline CDR1 is MNHEY and CDR2 is SMNVEV (reference sequence). In DNA, the CDR3 is TGTGCCAGCAGTCCCAACAGTGATCCCTACGAGCAGTACTTC. Its protein product is CASSPNSDPYEQYF.

The V gene is TRBV9, the J gene TRBJ2-1, with 9 bases lining up with TRBD2. From germline, CDR1 is SGDLS and CDR2 YYNGEE. The CDR3 totals 20 residues. V shed 0 bases and J 2 bases; nucleotides not matched to a gene: 15. The CDR3 nucleotides read TGTGCCAGCAGCGTAGCTACCGGGGTAGCGGGGGCCCTACCCTACAATGAGCAGTTCTTC. This gives the protein CASSVATGVAGALPYNEQFF.

This chain links TRBV7-2 with TRBJ1-1; D is undetermined. This CDR3 is built from 11 residues. From germline, CDR1 is SGHTA and CDR2 FQGNSA. V shed 11 bases and J shed 6 bases, with 13 bases lying between them. In DNA, the CDR3 is TGTGCCTCACGAAAAGTAGCTGAAGCTTTCTTT. This codes for CASRKVAEAFF.

The CDR3 DNA sequence: TGCAGCGTTGAAGTCGGGTCTAGCGTCAGCCAAGAGACCCAGTACTTC. It is translated as CSVEVGSSVSQETQYF. The chain is built from TRBV29-1 and TRBJ2-5, with D perhaps TRBD2 (6 bases). CDR1 and CDR2 (germline): SQVTM, ANQGSEA. V was cut by 1 base and J by 1 base, with 16 bases left in between. The CDR3 sequence is 16 residues long.

The chain has TRBV21-1 and TRBJ2-7; the table's D call of TRBD2 was not tested on the DNA. TRBV21-1 is recorded as a pseudogene. The CDR3 is made up of 17 amino acids. The CDR3 is CASSKVGGGPYTYEQYF. In DNA, the CDR3 is TGTGCCAGCAGCAAAGTCGGGGGGGGCCCCTATACCTACGAGCAGTACTTC.

The genes are TRBV6-1 and TRBJ2-5; a possible D gene is TRBD2 (5 bases). This CDR3 contains 12 residues. Per the germline V gene, CDR1 is MNHNS and CDR2 is SASEGT. Between the trimmed V and J ends, which lost 3 bases and 8 bases, there was a span of 10 bases. Here the CDR3 DNA reads TGTGCCAGCAGTGACCCTAGCCCAACCCAGTACTTC. Translating it yields CASSDPSPTQYF.

The chain has TRBV28 and TRBJ2-1; 9 nucleotides match TRBD2. The CDR3 sequence is 15 residues long. With V trimmed by 5 bases and J by 6 bases, 8 bases remained unmatched. Germline V gives CDR1 MDHEN, CDR2 SYDVKM. The chain's CDR3 is CASSIRLAATNEQFF. The CDR3 bases are TGTGCCAGCAGTATACGACTAGCGGCGACCAATGAGCAGTTCTTC.

This clone was detected only once. The rearrangement uses TRBV5-1 and TRBJ2-7; tentatively, D is TRBD1 (7 bases). The V gene's germline CDR1 is SGHRS and CDR2 YFSETQ. CDR3 length equals 15 residues. The germline V and J ends were trimmed by 1 base and 5 bases, with 16 bases remaining between them. The CDR3 spells CASSLRGLALDEQYF. Written as DNA, the CDR3 is TGCGCCAGCAGCTTGAGGGGGCTAGCGCTGGACGAGCAGTACTTC.

V and J are TRBV5-1 and TRBJ2-7; 8 bases are shared with TRBD2. The CDR3 covers 19 residues. Germline V gene lookup returns CDR1 SGHRS and CDR2 YFSETQ. The trim removed 0 bases at V and 2 bases at J, leaving 16 bases unmatched. The CDR3 region is CASSLGPLNSLAGTYEQYF. In DNA form, the CDR3 reads TGCGCCAGCAGCTTGGGCCCCCTTAACAGTTTAGCGGGGACCTACGAGCAGTACTTC.

The chain joins TRBV18 to TRBJ2-2; D perhaps matches TRBD1 (5 bases). V lost 6 bases, J lost 1 base, and 9 bases lay in between. The length of the CDR3 is 14 residues. Germline assignment: CDR1 KGHSH and CDR2 LQKENI. The CDR3 sequence: CASSQGMNTGELFF. CDR3 coding DNA: TGTGCCAGCTCCCAGGGCATGAACACCGGGGAGCTGTTTTTT.

This clone turned up a few times. V gene TRBV11-2 combines with J gene TRBJ2-7, with 8 bases fitting TRBD2. The CDR3 is made up of 16 amino acids. V dropped 5 bases and J dropped 1; count of bases not matched to a gene: 10. Germline V gene lookup returns CDR1 SGHAT and CDR2 FQNNGV. CDR3: CASSNRQVAGSYEQYF. DNA for the CDR3: TGTGCCAGCAGCAATAGGCAAGTAGCGGGATCCTACGAGCAGTACTTC.

The chain carries TRBV7-2 and TRBJ1-2; TRBD1 agrees at 11 bases. The CDR3 consists of 16 residues. Germline assignment: CDR1 SGHTA and CDR2 FQGNSA. The V gene end was trimmed by 2 bases and the J gene end by 2 bases; junction bases not matched to a gene: 4. The CDR3 nucleotides are TGTGCCAGCAGCTTACTCCGGACAGGGGGCAACTATGGCTACACCTTC. It specifies CASSLLRTGGNYGYTF.

The V and J genes are TRBV2 and TRBJ1-4; 7 bases are a match to TRBD1. The CDR3 is 15 residues long. V lost 8 bases and J lost 4; bases outside the gene matches: 10. Per the germline V gene, CDR1 is SNHLY and CDR2 is FYNNEI. The DNA of the CDR3 is TGTGCCAGCCGTCTGGGGGACAGCTTTAATGAAAAACTGTTTTTT. Amino acids: CASRLGDSFNEKLFF.

This chain uses TRBV28 with TRBJ2-7; the D is unclear. V was pared by 6 bases and J by 1 base, with 13 bases between. The CDR3 runs 14 residues. From germline, CDR1 is MDHEN and CDR2 SYDVKM. In DNA, the CDR3 is TGTGCCAGCAGCCAGAGAGGTCTTTCCTACGAGCAGTACTTC. Translation gives CASSQRGLSYEQYF. Filled out from reference TRBV28 and TRBJ2-7, the complete variable domain reads DVKVTQSSRYLVKRTGEKVFLECVQDMDHENMFWYRQDPGLGLRLIYFSYDVKMKEKGDIPEGYSVSREKKERFSLILESASTNQTSMYLCASSQRGLSYEQYFGPGTRLTVT.

The V gene is TRBV5-4, the J gene TRBJ2-7, with TRBD2 matching over 7 bases. This CDR3 has 20 amino acids. CDR1 is SGHNT and CDR2 is YYREEE in the germline V gene (reference sequence). V was clipped by 2 bases and J by 4 bases; unmatched bases: 24. The CDR3 is CASSFSSGTNYAPRAYEQYF. CDR3 sequence (DNA): TGTGCCAGCAGCTTCTCCAGCGGGACTAACTACGCCCCAAGGGCTTACGAGCAGTACTTC. The variable domain in full, with the rest retrieved from reference TRBV5-4 and TRBJ2-7, is ETGVTQSPTHLIKTRGQQVTLRCSSQSGHNTVSWYQQALGQGPQFIFQYYREEENGRGNFPPRFSGLQFPNYSSELNVNALELDDSALYLCASSFSSGTNYAPRAYEQYFGPGTRLTVT.

The chain employs TRBV5-1 and TRBJ2-2, with D tentatively TRBD1 (5 bases). This CDR3 comprises 16 residues. The V end was cut by 0 bases, the J end by 1 base, with 10 bases between. Germline CDR1 and CDR2: SGHRS and YFSETQ. The CDR3 reads CASSLVTQGNTGELFF. In DNA form, the CDR3 reads TGCGCCAGCAGCTTGGTCACTCAGGGGAACACCGGGGAGCTGTTTTTT.

This clone was seen only once. V usage is TRBV28 and J usage is TRBJ1-1; D remains ambiguous. This CDR3 comprises 14 residues. Deletions cut 6 bases from V and 4 bases from J, with 15 bases between. The V gene's germline CDR1 is MDHEN and CDR2 SYDVKM. CDR3 protein: CASRPRELSTEAFF. The DNA for the CDR3 is TGTGCCAGCAGGCCAAGGGAGTTGTCCACTGAAGCTTTCTTT.

In its sample, this clone was seen once. This chain joins TRBV30 and TRBJ2-3; D is unclear. The V gene lost 4 bases and the J gene lost 1 base, with 9 bases spanning the gap. Germline lookup yields CDR1 GTSNPN and CDR2 SVGIG (reference sequence). This CDR3 is built from 13 residues. CDR3 in amino acids: CAWMAARTDTQYF. CDR3 sequence (DNA): TGTGCCTGGATGGCGGCCCGCACAGATACGCAGTATTTT.

The chain has TRBV11-2 and TRBJ1-4, with 8 bases fitting TRBD1. Germline lookup yields CDR1 SGHAT and CDR2 FQNNGV. The CDR3 is 15 amino acids. V dropped 4 bases and J dropped 7; count of bases not matched to a gene: 8. In nucleotides, the CDR3 is TGTGCCAGCAGCTCCCTGGACAGGGTTCGTGAAAAACTGTTTTTT. Its translation: CASSSLDRVREKLFF.